This is a list of T cell receptor beta chains from one sample in a study of T-cell memory formation after mild COVID-19. TCRdb re-analysed the 5' RACE reads in MiXCR, keeping a single row per CDR3 protein. The table lists around 200,000 distinct CDR3 sequences, more than 15% of them singletons. Specimen: PBMCs or a T cell subset sorted from them (not recorded which). The source is an adult woman who had mild COVID-19 (a few samples of this study predate the infection). Cell type and time point are not known. The CDR3 runs from the conserved cysteine through the conserved F or W. Each record gives: D gene, V gene, clone size, J gene, CDR3 protein, CDR3 DNA. A D gene is named only where the DNA matches it firmly. Clone size is shown for a subset of rows, as once, few, many or a class of expanded clone.

d_gene: .; v_gene: TRBV12-3/TRBV12-4; abundance: few; j_gene: TRBJ1-1; CDR3aa: CASRPGVNTEAFF; CDR3nt: TGTGCCAGCAGACCGGGCGTGAACACTGAAGCTTTCTTT
d_gene: .; v_gene: TRBV7-2; abundance: few; j_gene: TRBJ1-2; CDR3aa: CASSTYLAGVGYTF; CDR3nt: TGTGCCAGCAGCACCTATCTGGCAGGGGTTGGCTACACCTTC
d_gene: .; v_gene: TRBV12-3/TRBV12-4; abundance: many; j_gene: TRBJ2-1; CDR3aa: CASSLARRSYNEQFF; CDR3nt: TGTGCCAGCAGTTTAGCGCGGCGGAGCTACAATGAGCAGTTCTTC
d_gene: .; v_gene: TRBV4-2; abundance: .; j_gene: TRBJ2-1; CDR3aa: CASSQETAEAGEQFF; CDR3nt: TGTGCCAGCAGCCAAGAAACGGCCGAAGCGGGTGAGCAGTTCTTC
d_gene: .; v_gene: TRBV9; abundance: .; j_gene: TRBJ2-2; CDR3aa: CASSVAVRGATGELFF; CDR3nt: TGTGCCAGCAGCGTAGCGGTGAGGGGGGCAACCGGGGAGCTGTTTTTT
d_gene: .; v_gene: TRBV7-9; abundance: few; j_gene: TRBJ1-6; CDR3aa: CASSLDNNSPLHF; CDR3nt: TGTGCCAGCAGCTTGGACAATAATTCACCCCTCCACTTT
d_gene: .; v_gene: TRBV12-3/TRBV12-4; abundance: .; j_gene: TRBJ2-3; CDR3aa: CASRAGAGTQYF; CDR3nt: TGTGCCAGCAGGGCAGGGGCCGGTACGCAGTATTTT
d_gene: .; v_gene: TRBV5-1; abundance: .; j_gene: TRBJ2-3; CDR3aa: CASTIGRGPRADTQYF; CDR3nt: TGCGCCAGCACAATAGGCAGAGGACCTCGGGCAGATACGCAGTATTTT
d_gene: TRBD1; v_gene: TRBV5-4; abundance: .; j_gene: TRBJ2-7; CDR3aa: CASSSQGASYEQYF; CDR3nt: TGTGCCAGCAGCTCCCAGGGGGCCTCCTACGAGCAGTACTTC
d_gene: .; v_gene: TRBV6-2/TRBV6-3; abundance: many; j_gene: TRBJ2-7; CDR3aa: CASTQGGFGTYEQYF; CDR3nt: TGTGCCAGCACCCAGGGAGGATTCGGCACCTACGAGCAGTACTTC
d_gene: .; v_gene: TRBV12-3/TRBV12-4; abundance: .; j_gene: TRBJ1-1; CDR3aa: CASSLGRQTEAFF; CDR3nt: TGTGCCAGCAGTTTAGGGAGACAGACAGAAGCTTTCTTT
d_gene: TRBD1; v_gene: TRBV6-5; abundance: few; j_gene: TRBJ2-5; CDR3aa: CASRRDRGEETQYF; CDR3nt: TGTGCCAGCAGAAGGGACAGGGGGGAAGAGACCCAGTACTTC
d_gene: .; v_gene: TRBV7-6; abundance: many; j_gene: TRBJ2-7; CDR3aa: CASSLESGAIYEQYF; CDR3nt: TGTGCCAGCAGCTTAGAGTCGGGGGCCATCTACGAGCAGTACTTC
d_gene: .; v_gene: TRBV4-1; abundance: few; j_gene: TRBJ2-3; CDR3aa: CASSGTAVTDTQYF; CDR3nt: TGCGCCAGCAGCGGTACGGCCGTAACAGATACGCAGTATTTT
d_gene: TRBD1; v_gene: TRBV12-3/TRBV12-4; abundance: many; j_gene: TRBJ2-7; CDR3aa: CASSQGQGAYEQYF; CDR3nt: TGTGCCAGCAGCCAGGGACAGGGGGCATACGAGCAGTACTTC
d_gene: .; v_gene: TRBV7-2; abundance: many; j_gene: TRBJ2-3; CDR3aa: CASSLLLRALADTQYF; CDR3nt: TGTGCCAGCAGCCTCCTTTTGCGGGCGCTTGCAGATACGCAGTATTTT
d_gene: .; v_gene: TRBV20-1; abundance: .; j_gene: TRBJ1-2; CDR3aa: CSARGGIYGYTF; CDR3nt: TGCAGTGCTAGGGGGGGGATCTATGGCTACACCTTC
d_gene: .; v_gene: TRBV7-2; abundance: .; j_gene: TRBJ2-5; CDR3aa: CASSFNRNQETQYF; CDR3nt: TGTGCCAGCAGCTTTAACCGAAACCAAGAGACCCAGTACTTC
d_gene: TRBD1; v_gene: TRBV5-1; abundance: few; j_gene: TRBJ2-7; CDR3aa: CASSPGQGASYEQYF; CDR3nt: TGCGCCAGCAGCCCGGGACAGGGGGCATCCTACGAGCAGTACTTC
d_gene: .; v_gene: TRBV5-1; abundance: few; j_gene: TRBJ2-3; CDR3aa: CASTPWGGTDTQYF; CDR3nt: TGCGCCAGCACCCCGTGGGGGGGCACAGATACGCAGTATTTT
d_gene: .; v_gene: TRBV29-1; abundance: few; j_gene: TRBJ2-6; CDR3aa: CSVGVTGANVLTF; CDR3nt: TGCAGCGTTGGCGTCACTGGGGCCAACGTCCTGACTTTC
d_gene: .; v_gene: TRBV2; abundance: few; j_gene: TRBJ1-1; CDR3aa: CASSVTGSNTEAFF; CDR3nt: TGTGCCAGCAGTGTCACAGGTTCGAACACTGAAGCTTTCTTT
d_gene: TRBD2; v_gene: TRBV6-5; abundance: few; j_gene: TRBJ2-1; CDR3aa: CASSYGTSGRERQFF; CDR3nt: TGTGCCAGCAGTTACGGGACTAGCGGGAGGGAACGGCAGTTCTTC
d_gene: .; v_gene: TRBV7-8; abundance: few; j_gene: TRBJ2-2; CDR3aa: CASSIRGRNTGELFF; CDR3nt: TGTGCCAGCAGCATCCGGGGCCGGAACACCGGGGAGCTGTTTTTT
d_gene: .; v_gene: TRBV10-3; abundance: .; j_gene: TRBJ2-1; CDR3aa: CAIKSSKSGSLHNEQFF; CDR3nt: TGTGCCATCAAGAGTTCGAAGTCGGGATCCTTACACAATGAGCAGTTCTTC
d_gene: .; v_gene: TRBV5-1; abundance: few; j_gene: TRBJ2-7; CDR3aa: CASSSTESYEQYF; CDR3nt: TGCGCCAGCAGCTCAACAGAGTCCTACGAGCAGTACTTC
d_gene: .; v_gene: TRBV4-1; abundance: .; j_gene: TRBJ2-7; CDR3aa: CASSQDRGNYEQYF; CDR3nt: TGCGCCAGCAGCCAAGATAGGGGAAACTACGAGCAGTACTTC
d_gene: .; v_gene: TRBV5-1; abundance: .; j_gene: TRBJ2-1; CDR3aa: CASSLAQSDEQFF; CDR3nt: TGCGCCAGCAGCTTGGCACAGAGCGATGAGCAGTTCTTC
d_gene: .; v_gene: TRBV4-1; abundance: few; j_gene: TRBJ2-3; CDR3aa: CASSQEPSGGTDTQYF; CDR3nt: TGCGCCAGCAGCCAAGAACCTAGTGGGGGCACAGATACGCAGTATTTT
d_gene: .; v_gene: TRBV28; abundance: once; j_gene: TRBJ1-2; CDR3aa: CASSVLGPSSTNYGYTF; CDR3nt: TGTGCCAGCAGTGTATTGGGACCCTCTTCGACTAACTATGGCTACACCTTC
d_gene: TRBD2; v_gene: TRBV24-1; abundance: few; j_gene: TRBJ2-3; CDR3aa: CATSVLAGPSSTQYF; CDR3nt: TGTGCCACCAGTGTTTTAGCGGGGCCCTCCTCTACGCAGTATTTT
d_gene: TRBD2; v_gene: TRBV6-1; abundance: .; j_gene: TRBJ2-3; CDR3aa: CASSGEGPSYTQYF; CDR3nt: TGTGCCAGTAGCGGGGAGGGCCCTAGTTATACGCAGTATTTT
d_gene: .; v_gene: TRBV12-5; abundance: .; j_gene: TRBJ1-1; CDR3aa: CASGSGAGSAFF; CDR3nt: TGTGCTAGTGGTTCAGGAGCAGGGTCGGCTTTCTTT
d_gene: TRBD2; v_gene: TRBV20-1; abundance: .; j_gene: TRBJ2-1; CDR3aa: CSAFGTSGRGEQFF; CDR3nt: TGCAGTGCTTTTGGGACTAGCGGAAGAGGTGAGCAGTTCTTC
d_gene: .; v_gene: TRBV7-9; abundance: few; j_gene: TRBJ2-7; CDR3aa: CASSLGERAYEQYF; CDR3nt: TGTGCCAGCAGCTTGGGGGAACGGGCCTACGAGCAGTACTTC
d_gene: TRBD1; v_gene: TRBV6-5; abundance: .; j_gene: TRBJ2-7; CDR3aa: CASSPRDSYEQYF; CDR3nt: TGTGCCAGCAGTCCCCGGGACAGTTACGAGCAGTACTTC
d_gene: TRBD1; v_gene: TRBV27; abundance: .; j_gene: TRBJ1-1; CDR3aa: CASSLHSGGTEAFF; CDR3nt: TGTGCCAGCAGCCTTCATTCAGGGGGCACTGAAGCTTTCTTT
d_gene: .; v_gene: TRBV6-2/TRBV6-3; abundance: .; j_gene: TRBJ2-2; CDR3aa: CASSYLGTGELFF; CDR3nt: TGTGCCAGCAGTTACTTGGGCACCGGGGAGCTGTTTTTT
d_gene: .; v_gene: TRBV2; abundance: few; j_gene: TRBJ2-2; CDR3aa: CASRRGPGELFF; CDR3nt: TGTGCCAGCCGTCGGGGCCCCGGGGAGCTGTTTTTT
d_gene: .; v_gene: TRBV20-1; abundance: few; j_gene: TRBJ2-7; CDR3aa: CSARAGAYSYEQYF; CDR3nt: TGCAGTGCTAGAGCAGGGGCCTACTCCTACGAGCAGTACTTC
d_gene: .; v_gene: TRBV12-3/TRBV12-4; abundance: .; j_gene: TRBJ2-7; CDR3aa: CASSPGQIYEQYF; CDR3nt: TGTGCCAGCAGCCCTGGACAAATCTACGAGCAGTACTTC
d_gene: .; v_gene: TRBV12-3/TRBV12-4; abundance: .; j_gene: TRBJ1-3; CDR3aa: CASSPGGSSIYF; CDR3nt: TGTGCCAGCAGTCCCGGGGGCTCGAGCATATATTTT
d_gene: .; v_gene: TRBV7-9; abundance: few; j_gene: TRBJ2-5; CDR3aa: CASRLGTDAWAQYF; CDR3nt: TGTGCCAGCAGGCTCGGGACCGACGCCTGGGCCCAGTACTTC
d_gene: .; v_gene: TRBV20-1; abundance: .; j_gene: TRBJ2-3; CDR3aa: CSARESETSTDTQYF; CDR3nt: TGCAGTGCTAGAGAGTCAGAAACTAGCACAGATACGCAGTATTTT
d_gene: .; v_gene: TRBV10-2; abundance: few; j_gene: TRBJ2-1; CDR3aa: CASSGGGQPYNEQFF; CDR3nt: TGCGCCAGCAGTGGGGGCGGGCAGCCCTACAATGAGCAGTTCTTC
d_gene: .; v_gene: TRBV20-1; abundance: few; j_gene: TRBJ2-4; CDR3aa: CSASPPTWGENIQYF; CDR3nt: TGCAGTGCTTCCCCCCCTACCTGGGGGGAAAACATTCAGTACTTC
d_gene: .; v_gene: TRBV20-1; abundance: few; j_gene: TRBJ2-3; CDR3aa: CSAQSAGRVDTQYF; CDR3nt: TGCAGTGCCCAAAGCGCGGGGCGTGTGGATACGCAGTATTTT
d_gene: .; v_gene: TRBV7-9; abundance: .; j_gene: TRBJ1-6; CDR3aa: CASSLVYTGSSPLHF; CDR3nt: TGTGCCAGCAGCTTAGTGTATACAGGAAGCTCACCCCTCCACTTT
d_gene: .; v_gene: TRBV11-2; abundance: many; j_gene: TRBJ2-2; CDR3aa: CASSLATNTGELFF; CDR3nt: TGTGCCAGCAGCTTAGCGACGAACACCGGGGAGCTGTTTTTT
d_gene: TRBD2; v_gene: TRBV18; abundance: .; j_gene: TRBJ2-3; CDR3aa: CASSQLTSGISTDTQYF; CDR3nt: TGTGCCAGCTCACAACTCACTAGCGGGATTTCCACAGATACGCAGTATTTT
d_gene: .; v_gene: TRBV29-1; abundance: .; j_gene: TRBJ1-2; CDR3aa: CSVATVGRSYGYTF; CDR3nt: TGCAGCGTTGCGACGGTCGGACGGTCTTATGGCTACACCTTC
d_gene: TRBD2; v_gene: TRBV27; abundance: few; j_gene: TRBJ2-3; CDR3aa: CASSLYRLAGGFKDTQYF; CDR3nt: TGTGCCAGCAGTTTATATCGGCTAGCGGGGGGCTTTAAAGATACGCAGTATTTT
d_gene: .; v_gene: TRBV5-1; abundance: .; j_gene: TRBJ2-6; CDR3aa: CASSLRTVSSGANVLTF; CDR3nt: TGCGCCAGCAGCTTGCGGACAGTGAGCTCTGGGGCCAACGTCCTGACTTTC
d_gene: .; v_gene: TRBV4-1; abundance: .; j_gene: TRBJ2-5; CDR3aa: CASSQDLNRVKTQYF; CDR3nt: TGCGCCAGCAGCCAAGATCTTAACAGGGTGAAGACCCAGTACTTC
d_gene: .; v_gene: TRBV20-1; abundance: .; j_gene: TRBJ2-7; CDR3aa: CSARAHPTLRGYEQYF; CDR3nt: TGCAGTGCTAGAGCCCACCCGACCCTACGGGGATACGAGCAGTACTTC
d_gene: .; v_gene: TRBV12-3/TRBV12-4; abundance: few; j_gene: TRBJ2-3; CDR3aa: CASNARDGRRFTQYF; CDR3nt: TGTGCCAGCAATGCCCGGGACGGGCGCCGTTTTACGCAGTATTTT
d_gene: .; v_gene: TRBV12-3/TRBV12-4; abundance: .; j_gene: TRBJ2-2; CDR3aa: CASSPNPTGELFF; CDR3nt: TGTGCCAGCAGTCCCAACCCCACCGGGGAGCTGTTTTTT
d_gene: .; v_gene: TRBV7-3; abundance: .; j_gene: TRBJ2-1; CDR3aa: CASSYGGGQYNEQFF; CDR3nt: TGTGCCAGCAGCTACGGCGGGGGACAATACAATGAGCAGTTCTTC
d_gene: .; v_gene: TRBV14; abundance: few; j_gene: TRBJ2-7; CDR3aa: CASSRYYEQYF; CDR3nt: TGTGCCAGCAGCCGTTACTACGAGCAGTACTTC